This T cell receptor beta chain is from a study of T cell changes during pregnancy in multiple sclerosis (dated 2019 in TCRdb). Regarding the complete study: Changes in the T cell repertoire over the course of pregnancy were examined in this study in women with multiple sclerosis.

A word on this clone: Which antigen it targets is not known. No per-base quality is available; no much larger clone lies one base away.

Receptors were amplified or captured by the immunoSEQ multiplex PCR assay. The source is immuneACCESS, and TCRdb retained only in-frame sequences with V and J called. Part of the clones is not carried over; for the studies checked, unresolved V genes explain less than half of this, and the remainder is unexplained. The sample table holds approximately 100,000 clones, of which 92% were seen once. The ten largest clones represent around 1.5% of the sample. V lost 2 bases and J lost 4 bases, and the count of bases not matched to a germline gene is 4. CDR1 PRHDT and CDR2 FYEKMQ are derived from the germline V gene (reference sequence). From the cysteine up to the phenylalanine, the CDR3 has a length of 15 residues. The sequence is cut down to CDR3 DNA, 45 bases in frame from base 1.

The chain links TRBV13 with TRBJ2-1, with 8 bases aligning to TRBD2. The TCR was taken from a female donor with multiple sclerosis, enrolled in a pregnancy study. The source material was peripheral blood, sampled after pregnancy. The CDR3 protein: CASSLRTSGYNEQFF. The DNA is as follows: TGTGCCAGCAGCTTAAGAACTAGCGGATACAATGAGCAGTTCTTC.